This TCR beta chain was recorded in a study of beta chain features in type 1 diabetes. Whole-study findings and limits: TCRB rearrangement may or may not be influenced by HLA type; here this remained unresolved.

Every isolated RNA sample was fully reverse transcribed, so sequencing captured expressed TCRB transcripts. Repertoires were generated with immunoSEQ multiplex PCR, while TCRdb's copy carries only in-frame clones and drops some. In the table there are 900,000 or so clones, about a sixth of which are singletons. In regard to this clone: As yet, its antigen is unknown. At the DNA level, this CDR3 is encoded by other sequences in the same sample as well.

This TCR derives from a woman between 18 and 29 years old in good health. Sequenced: naive CD4+ T cells from blood.

This chain's CDR3 is CASSLGGLMNTEAFF. The CDR3 DNA follows: TGTGCCAGCAGCTTGGGGGGGCTCATGAACACTGAAGCTTTCTTT. The J gene is TRBJ1-1, the V gene TRBV5-4; a weak D match, TRBD1 (6 bases). CDR1 is SGHNT and CDR2 is YYREEE in the germline V gene (reference sequence). Trimming cost V 0 bases and J 0 bases, with 9 bases left between them. CDR3 length: 15 amino acids.